These T cell receptor beta chains were read from a single sample in a study of blood T cell repertoires in COVID-19. Profiled with immunoSEQ multiplex PCR; TCRdb holds only in-frame clones, not every one. This table holds 350,000 to 400,000 clones, 87% found once. The sample comprised PBMCs or T cells enriched from blood (not recorded which). Receptor source: a man aged 35 to 55 in a cohort exposed to, infected with or recovered from COVID-19 (not recorded which). CDR3s include the opening cysteine and the closing phenylalanine or tryptophan. D genes are given only for firm matches. Clone size is given for some rows only: seen once, a few or many times, or a class if the clone is expanded.

>TRBV18|once|TRBJ2-7|.
TGTGCCAGCTCACCGCGAACAAACGGGAACGACGAGCAGTACTTC
CASSPRTNGNDEQYF
>TRBV7-2|.|TRBJ2-7|.
TGTGCCAGCAGCCCCCGGGTGGCTTACGAGCAGTACTTC
CASSPRVAYEQYF
>TRBV2|.|TRBJ1-2|.
TGTGCCAGTCGGGGGGTTCCTTCCTATGGCTACACCTTC
CASRGVPSYGYTF
>TRBV5-4|.|TRBJ1-4|TRBD1
TGTGCCAGCAGCTCGGGACAGGGGGCTTGGGGGAATGAAAAACTGTTTTTT
CASSSGQGAWGNEKLFF
>TRBV27|.|TRBJ1-2|TRBD1
TGTGCCAGCAGTTTAACGGGCCACCGGGACAGGGCTGGCTACACCTTC
CASSLTGHRDRAGYTF
>TRBV11-2|few|TRBJ2-1|TRBD2
TGTGCCAGCAGTGGACTAGCGAACAATGAGCAGTTCTTC
CASSGLANNEQFF
>TRBV4-2|once|TRBJ1-2|.
TGTGCCAGCAGCCAAGAATTCGACTATGGCTACACCTTC
CASSQEFDYGYTF
>TRBV19|few|TRBJ1-2|TRBD1
TGTGCCAGTAGTATAGATCTGGACAGGGGGACCTTACGAGGGGCTGGCTACACCTTC
CASSIDLDRGTLRGAGYTF
>TRBV5-1|few|TRBJ1-2|TRBD1
TGCGCCAGCAACAGTGACAGGGTCTTGGGGGACTATGGCTACACCTTC
CASNSDRVLGDYGYTF
>TRBV5-1|.|TRBJ2-2|.
TGCGCCAGCAGCTTGGGTAGGGGAAAAACCGGGGAGCTGTTTTTT
CASSLGRGKTGELFF
>TRBV19|.|TRBJ1-5|TRBD1
TGTGCCAGTAGTATAAACAGGGGATTCAGTCAGCCCCAGCATTTT
CASSINRGFSQPQHF
>TRBV5-1|.|TRBJ1-2|TRBD1
TGCGCCAGCAGCTCGACAGGGGATGGCTACACCTTC
CASSSTGDGYTF
>TRBV5-1|.|TRBJ1-3|.
TGCGCCAGCAGCTTGGACTCCTCTGGAAACACCATATATTTT
CASSLDSSGNTIYF
>TRBV19|.|TRBJ2-1|TRBD1
TGTGCCAGTAGTCCCCCGGGACAGGTATACAATGAGCAGTTCTTC
CASSPPGQVYNEQFF
>TRBV6-5|.|TRBJ2-5|.
TGTGCCAGCATACGAGGGGAGACCCAGTACTTC
CASIRGETQYF
>TRBV12-1|.|TRBJ2-1|.
TGTGCCAGCAGCTATAGACAGGGCGCCCCGGGACTAGCGAGCAATGAGCAGTTCTTC
CASSYRQGAPGLASNEQFF
>TRBV28|.|TRBJ2-7|TRBD2
TGTGCCAGCAGTCCCTCGACTAGCGGGAGCTTTTACGAGCAGTACTTC
CASSPSTSGSFYEQYF
>TRBV5-6|once|TRBJ1-1|TRBD1
TGTGCCAGCAGCGAAAGGGGGCGAGGTGCGCACACTGAAGCTTTCTTT
CASSERGRGAHTEAFF
>TRBV19|.|TRBJ1-2|.
TGTGCCAGTAGTATAGAGGCCCCCGTCAACTATGGCTACACCTTC
CASSIEAPVNYGYTF
>TRBV9|.|TRBJ1-1|.
TGTGCCAGCAGCGCGCAGGGATACCGCACTGAAGCTTTCTTT
CASSAQGYRTEAFF
>TRBV6-5|.|TRBJ2-7|TRBD1
TGTGCCAGCAGTCCCGGACAGGGGGGAAGAGAGCAGTACTTC
CASSPGQGGREQYF
>TRBV18|.|TRBJ1-1|TRBD1
TGTGCCAGCTCGGACAGGGCAGACACTGAAGCTTTCTTT
CASSDRADTEAFF
>TRBV19|once|TRBJ2-5|TRBD1
TGTGCCACCGCGGGACAGGGGCTGGGGACCCAGTACTTC
CATAGQGLGTQYF
>TRBV3-1/TRBV3-2|.|TRBJ1-1|.
TGTGCCAGCAGCCAAGAGGCCAGAACTGAAGCTTTCTTT
CASSQEARTEAFF
>TRBV5-5|.|TRBJ2-2|TRBD1
TGTGCCAGCAGCTCCACCAGGGGGCGCTTTGGCGGGGAGCTGTTTTTT
CASSSTRGRFGGELFF
>TRBV28|.|TRBJ2-7|.
TGTGCCAGCCGGCAGGGCCTCTACGAGCAGTACTTC
CASRQGLYEQYF
>TRBV3-1/TRBV3-2|once|TRBJ2-2|.
TGTGCCAGCAGCCATCCGGGGAACACCGGGGAGCTGTTTTTT
CASSHPGNTGELFF
>TRBV18|.|TRBJ2-3|TRBD2
TGTGCCAGCTCACCAACCCTAGCGGGCCGTTGGAACACAGATACGCAGTATTTT
CASSPTLAGRWNTDTQYF
>TRBV4-1|.|TRBJ2-7|TRBD1
TGCGCCAGCAGCCAAGATCCGGGGGACAGGGGACACGAGCAGTACTTC
CASSQDPGDRGHEQYF
>TRBV11-2|.|TRBJ2-7|.
TGTGCCAGCAGCTTAAGGGACACGCTCTCCTACGAGCAGTACTTC
CASSLRDTLSYEQYF
>TRBV9|.|TRBJ1-5|TRBD1
TGTGCCAGCAGCGTAGGCGGACAGGGCAATCAGCCCCAGCATTTT
CASSVGGQGNQPQHF
>TRBV27|.|TRBJ2-7|.
TGTGCCAGCAGAAAGACAGCCGGACGCTCCTACGAGCAGTACTTC
CASRKTAGRSYEQYF
>TRBV5-1|.|TRBJ2-7|TRBD1
TGCGCCAGCAGCTTCCGACAGGGGGTGTCCTACGAGCAGTACTTC
CASSFRQGVSYEQYF
>TRBV28|.|TRBJ1-3|.
TGTGCCAGCAGCCTCTCTGGAAACACCATATATTTT
CASSLSGNTIYF
>TRBV9|.|TRBJ1-2|.
TGTGCCAGCAGCGTACGGGCAGGGCCCGACTATGGCTACACCTTC
CASSVRAGPDYGYTF
>TRBV7-9|.|TRBJ2-1|.
TGTGCCAGCAGCTTCCGGGAGATAGCCGATGAGCAGTTCTTC
CASSFREIADEQFF
>TRBV7-8|.|TRBJ1-1|.
TGTGCCAGCAGCTTAGCTGGAGACTACACTGAAGCTTTCTTT
CASSLAGDYTEAFF
>TRBV2|.|TRBJ2-7|TRBD2
TGTGCCAGCAGTGTGTCTAGCGGGAGATCCGAGCAGTACTTC
CASSVSSGRSEQYF
>TRBV5-5|.|TRBJ2-4|TRBD1
TGTGCCAGCAGCTTTCCCGGACAGGGAAAAAACATTCAGTACTTC
CASSFPGQGKNIQYF
>TRBV7-6|.|TRBJ1-1|.
TGTGCCAGCAGCTTTACAGGGAAGAACACTGAAGCTTTCTTT
CASSFTGKNTEAFF